The entry below gives a single TCR beta chain sequence along with its context. This entry comes from a study of blood T cell repertoires in COVID-19. About the research overall: Sample material is recorded as cDNA or gDNA derived from T cells, B-cell-depleted T cells, or PBMCs.

Profiling relied on immunoSEQ multiplex PCR, and the TCRdb table lists in-frame clones only, not all of them. This sample carries 200,000 or so clones, roughly 84% of them seen once, and the ten largest clones take under 12%. Germline CDR1 reads MDHEN; CDR2 reads SYDVKM. V lost 5 bases, J lost 4 bases, and 9 bases stayed unmatched. The CDR3 contains 16 residues. This sequence originates from a woman of 80 years or more with COVID-19, enrolled during active disease. This chain uses TRBV28 with TRBJ1-1; 11 bases map to TRBD1. What was sequenced was peripheral blood. CDR3 region: CASSRGQGAASTEAFF. CDR3 nucleotide sequence: TGTGCCAGCAGTAGAGGACAGGGGGCGGCGAGCACTGAAGCTTTCTTT.